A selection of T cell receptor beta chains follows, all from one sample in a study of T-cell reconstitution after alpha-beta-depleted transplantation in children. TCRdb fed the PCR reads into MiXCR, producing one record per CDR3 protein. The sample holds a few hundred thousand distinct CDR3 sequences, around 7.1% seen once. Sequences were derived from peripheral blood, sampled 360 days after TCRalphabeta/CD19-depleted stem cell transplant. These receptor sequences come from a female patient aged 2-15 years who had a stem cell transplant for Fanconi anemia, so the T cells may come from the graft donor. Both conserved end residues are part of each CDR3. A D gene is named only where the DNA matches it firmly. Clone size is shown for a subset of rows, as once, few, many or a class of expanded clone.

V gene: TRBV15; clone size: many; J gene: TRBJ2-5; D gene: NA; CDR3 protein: CATSRDRGETQYF; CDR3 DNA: TGTGCCACCAGCAGAGACAGGGGAGAGACCCAGTACTTC
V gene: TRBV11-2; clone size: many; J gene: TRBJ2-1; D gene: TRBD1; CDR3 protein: CASSPTGQGFYNEQFF; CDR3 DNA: TGTGCCAGCAGCCCCACGGGACAGGGCTTCTACAATGAGCAGTTCTTC
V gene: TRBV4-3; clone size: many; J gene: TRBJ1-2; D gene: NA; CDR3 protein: CASSPESRPMAGGYTF; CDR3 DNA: TGCGCCAGCAGCCCCGAAAGCCGACCTATGGCTGGTGGCTACACCTTC
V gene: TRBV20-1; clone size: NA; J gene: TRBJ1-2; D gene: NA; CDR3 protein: CSARVWQSNYGYTF; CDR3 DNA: TGCAGTGCTAGAGTTTGGCAGTCTAACTATGGCTACACCTTC
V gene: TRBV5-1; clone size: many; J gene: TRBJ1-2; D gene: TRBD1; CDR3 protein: CASSSKSGQVNYGYTF; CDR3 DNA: TGCGCCAGCAGCTCAAAATCGGGACAGGTTAACTATGGCTACACCTTC
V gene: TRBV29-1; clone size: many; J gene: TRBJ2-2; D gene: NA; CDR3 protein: CSVGQVPGELFF; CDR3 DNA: TGCAGCGTTGGACAGGTCCCCGGGGAGCTGTTTTTT
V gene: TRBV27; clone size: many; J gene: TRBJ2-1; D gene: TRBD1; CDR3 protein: CASSPHSGQAHEQFF; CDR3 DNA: TGTGCCAGCAGTCCTCACTCGGGACAGGCCCATGAGCAGTTCTTC
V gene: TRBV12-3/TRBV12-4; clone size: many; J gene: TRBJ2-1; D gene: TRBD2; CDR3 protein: CASSRGVTYNEQFF; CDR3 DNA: TGTGCCAGCAGCCGGGGGGTTACCTACAATGAGCAGTTCTTC
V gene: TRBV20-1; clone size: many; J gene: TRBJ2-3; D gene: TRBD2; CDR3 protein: CSARSFGGGLHTDTQYF; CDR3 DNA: TGCAGTGCTAGGAGTTTTGGCGGGGGACTTCACACAGATACGCAGTATTTT
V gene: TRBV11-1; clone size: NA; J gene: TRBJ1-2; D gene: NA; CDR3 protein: CASSLWREMVEGYTF; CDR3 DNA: TGTGCCAGCTCCCTCTGGCGGGAAATGGTCGAGGGCTACACCTTC
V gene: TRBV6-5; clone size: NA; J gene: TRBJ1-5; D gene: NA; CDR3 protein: CASSYQLGGQPQHF; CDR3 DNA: TGTGCCAGCAGTTACCAATTGGGGGGCCAGCCCCAGCATTTT